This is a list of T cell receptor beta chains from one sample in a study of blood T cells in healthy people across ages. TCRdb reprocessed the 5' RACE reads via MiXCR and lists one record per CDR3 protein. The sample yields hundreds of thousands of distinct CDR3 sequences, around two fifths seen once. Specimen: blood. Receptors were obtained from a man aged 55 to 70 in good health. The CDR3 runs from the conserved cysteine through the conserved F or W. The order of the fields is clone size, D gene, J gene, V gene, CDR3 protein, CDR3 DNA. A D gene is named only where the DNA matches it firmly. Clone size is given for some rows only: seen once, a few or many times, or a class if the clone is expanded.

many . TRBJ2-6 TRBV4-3 CASSQDLGGFEANVLTF TGCGCCAGCAGCCAAGATTTAGGGGGGTTCGAGGCCAACGTCCTGACTTTC
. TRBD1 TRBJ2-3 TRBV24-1 CATSRGTGASTDTQYF TGTGCCACCAGTCGTGGGACAGGGGCTAGCACAGATACGCAGTATTTT
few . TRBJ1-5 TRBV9 CASSDDGRQPQHF TGTGCCAGCAGCGATGATGGGCGGCAGCCCCAGCATTTT
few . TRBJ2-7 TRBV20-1 CSATLGPTRGEQYF TGCAGTGCTACCTTGGGACCGACGCGGGGCGAGCAGTACTTC
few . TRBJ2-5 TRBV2 CASMSGREGTQYF TGTGCCAGCATGTCCGGGAGAGAGGGGACCCAGTACTTC
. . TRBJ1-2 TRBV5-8 CASSQGFDYGYTF TGTGCCAGCAGTCAGGGCTTCGACTATGGCTACACCTTC
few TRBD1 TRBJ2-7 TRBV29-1 CSARGTGSSYEQYF TGCAGCGCGCGGGGGACAGGGAGCTCCTACGAGCAGTACTTC
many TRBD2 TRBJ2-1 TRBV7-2 CASSSKSLAGYYNEQFF TGTGCCAGCAGCTCAAAATCCCTAGCGGGGTACTACAATGAGCAGTTCTTC
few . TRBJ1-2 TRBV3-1 CASSPQQGGGYTF TGTGCCAGCAGCCCCCAGCAGGGCGGCGGCTACACCTTC
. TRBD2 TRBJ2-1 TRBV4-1 CASSQGAGEYNEQFF TGCGCCAGCAGCCAAGGGGCGGGGGAATACAATGAGCAGTTCTTC
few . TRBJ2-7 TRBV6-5 CASSYSIDGTYEQYF TGTGCCAGCAGTTACTCTATAGACGGAACCTACGAGCAGTACTTC
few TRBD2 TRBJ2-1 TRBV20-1 CSGSGGAAEQFF TGCAGTGGAAGCGGGGGGGCGGCTGAGCAGTTCTTC
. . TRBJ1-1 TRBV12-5 CASGLVGTEAFF TGTGCTAGTGGTTTGGTGGGCACTGAAGCTTTCTTT
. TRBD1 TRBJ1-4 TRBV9 CASSARDRVNPGEKLFF TGTGCCAGCAGCGCTCGGGACAGGGTGAACCCGGGTGAAAAACTGTTTTTT
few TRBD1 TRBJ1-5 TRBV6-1 CASSPTGGSQPQHF TGTGCCAGCAGCCCCACAGGGGGGAGTCAGCCCCAGCATTTT
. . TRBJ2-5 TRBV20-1 CSARDHQGLRETQYF TGCAGTGCTAGAGATCACCAGGGGCTGCGGGAGACCCAGTACTTC
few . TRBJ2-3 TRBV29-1 CSVEQSTDTQYF TGCAGCGTTGAACAGTCCACAGATACGCAGTATTTT
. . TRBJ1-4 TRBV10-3 CAISEAGVGKLFF TGTGCCATCAGTGAGGCAGGGGTCGGAAAACTGTTTTTT
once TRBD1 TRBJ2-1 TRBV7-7 CTSSLTPPGGKVNEQFF TGTACCAGCAGCTTAACCCCCCCAGGGGGCAAGGTCAATGAGCAGTTCTTC
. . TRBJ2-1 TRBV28 CASSLPGARYNEQFF TGTGCCAGCAGTTTACCGGGGGCCCGCTACAATGAGCAGTTCTTC
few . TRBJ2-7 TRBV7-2 CASSLQSAGRPSSYEQYF TGTGCCAGCAGCTTACAGTCGGCAGGCCGCCCTAGCTCCTACGAGCAGTACTTC
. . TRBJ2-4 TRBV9 CASSVEPVAKNIQYF TGTGCCAGCAGCGTAGAGCCGGTAGCCAAAAACATTCAGTACTTC
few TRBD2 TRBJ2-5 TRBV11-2 CASSLVTSGGPFQETQYF TGTGCCAGCAGCTTAGTGACTAGCGGGGGCCCCTTTCAAGAGACCCAGTACTTC
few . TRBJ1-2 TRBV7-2 CASSPRTPDNYGYTF TGTGCCAGCAGCCCCAGAACGCCCGACAATTATGGCTACACCTTC
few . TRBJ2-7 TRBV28 CASSFHRAQRNEQYF TGTGCCAGCAGTTTCCACAGGGCCCAAAGGAACGAGCAGTACTTC
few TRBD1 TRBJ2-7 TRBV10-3 CAISKDRATYEQYF TGTGCCATCAGTAAGGACAGGGCAACCTACGAGCAGTACTTC
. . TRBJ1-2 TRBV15 CATSRGPDRSDRGYTF TGTGCCACCAGCAGAGGACCTGACAGGAGTGACAGGGGCTACACCTTC
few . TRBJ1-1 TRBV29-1 CSVVSPEAFF TGCAGCGTTGTATCACCGGAGGCTTTCTTT